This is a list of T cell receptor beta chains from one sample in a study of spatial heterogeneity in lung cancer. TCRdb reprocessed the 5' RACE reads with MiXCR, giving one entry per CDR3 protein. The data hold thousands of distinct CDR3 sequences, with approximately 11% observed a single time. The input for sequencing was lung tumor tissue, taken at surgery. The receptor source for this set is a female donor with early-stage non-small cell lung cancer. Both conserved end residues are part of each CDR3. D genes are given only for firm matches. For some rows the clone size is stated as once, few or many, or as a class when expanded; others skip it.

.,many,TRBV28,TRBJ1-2,TGTGCCAGCAGTTATGGGGGACGATACACCTTC,CASSYGGRYTF
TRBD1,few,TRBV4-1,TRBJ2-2,TGCGCCAGCAGCCAAGAATTTAGGGGATTTTACAGGGGCGGGGAGCTGTTTTTT,CASSQEFRGFYRGGELFF
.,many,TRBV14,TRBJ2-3,TGTGCCAGCAGCATCATAAGCACAGATACGCAGTATTTT,CASSIISTDTQYF
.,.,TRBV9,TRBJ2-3,TGTGCCAGCGCCCTCCCCACAGATACGCAGTATTTT,CASALPTDTQYF
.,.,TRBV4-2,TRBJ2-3,TGTGCCAGCAGCCAAGAGGGCCAGGGACTCCGCACAGATACGCAGTATTTT,CASSQEGQGLRTDTQYF
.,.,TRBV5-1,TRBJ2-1,TGCGCCAGCAAACAACAGGGTATCTGGGATGAGCAGTTCTTC,CASKQQGIWDEQFF
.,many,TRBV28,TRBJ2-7,TGTGCCAGCAGTCCTGAATACTACGAGCAGTACTTC,CASSPEYYEQYF
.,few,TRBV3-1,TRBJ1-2,TGTGCCAGCAGCCAAGATTTGGGGTATGGCTACACCTTC,CASSQDLGYGYTF
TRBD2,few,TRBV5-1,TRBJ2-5,TGCGCCAGCAGCTTGAGACCCCCGGGACTAACAGAGACCCAGTACTTC,CASSLRPPGLTETQYF
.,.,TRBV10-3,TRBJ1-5,TGTGCCATCAGTGTCCCCCAGCCCCAGCATTTT,CAISVPQPQHF
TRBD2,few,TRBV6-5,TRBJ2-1,TGTGCCAGCAGTTACACCCGGGGGGGCGGCGCCTACAATGAGCAGTTCTTC,CASSYTRGGGAYNEQFF
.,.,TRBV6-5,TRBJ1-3,TGTGCCAGCAGTGGCACGGGCTCTGGAAACACCATATATTTT,CASSGTGSGNTIYF
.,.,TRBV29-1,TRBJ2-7,TGCAGTTACTACGAGCAGTACTTC,CSYYEQYF
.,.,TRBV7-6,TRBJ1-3,TGTGCCAGCAGCTTCGGGTCCATCTCTGGAAACACCATATATTTT,CASSFGSISGNTIYF
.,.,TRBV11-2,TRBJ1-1,TGTGCCAGCAGCTTAGCCGATCGCCCAGCTTTCTTT,CASSLADRPAFF
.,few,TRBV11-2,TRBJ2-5,TGTGCCAGCAGCTTAGACCCAGGTCTATCAGGGACCCAGTACTTC,CASSLDPGLSGTQYF
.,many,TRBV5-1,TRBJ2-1,TGCGCCAGCAGCTTGGCAGGTCACAATGAGCAGTTCTTC,CASSLAGHNEQFF
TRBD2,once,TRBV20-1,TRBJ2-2,TGCAGTGCTAGATTCGGACTAGCGGGGTACTGGGGCGGGGAGCTGTTTTTT,CSARFGLAGYWGGELFF
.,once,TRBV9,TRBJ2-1,TGTGCCAGCAGCCCTACGGGGGGCAGACCCACCTACAATGAGCAGTTCTTC,CASSPTGGRPTYNEQFF
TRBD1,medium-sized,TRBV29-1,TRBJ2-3,TGCAGCGTTTGGACAGGGACCACAGATACGCAGTATTTT,CSVWTGTTDTQYF
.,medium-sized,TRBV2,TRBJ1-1,TGTGCCAGCAGTTGGACTTTGGGGACTGAAGCTTTCTTT,CASSWTLGTEAFF
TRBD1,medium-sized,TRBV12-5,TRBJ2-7,TGTGCTAGTGGTTTGCTACCGGGACAGGCCCTAGAGGGCTCCTACGAGCAGTACTTC,CASGLLPGQALEGSYEQYF
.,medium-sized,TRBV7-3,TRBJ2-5,TGTGCCAGCAGCTTAAGTTCGCAAGAGACCCAGTACTTC,CASSLSSQETQYF
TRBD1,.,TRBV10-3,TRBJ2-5,TGTGCCATCAGTAGGACAGGGGGAGAGACCCAGTACTTC,CAISRTGGETQYF
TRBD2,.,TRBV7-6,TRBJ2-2,TGTGCCAGCACCCTTCTAGCGGGGGGTAACACCGGGGAGCTGTTTTTT,CASTLLAGGNTGELFF
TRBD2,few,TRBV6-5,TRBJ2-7,TGTGCCAGCAGAGGCGGACTAGCGGGGGCCTACGAGCAGTACTTC,CASRGGLAGAYEQYF
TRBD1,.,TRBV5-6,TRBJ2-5,TGTGCCAGCAGCTTCGGAACAGGGGGCGTTAGAAAGACCCAGTACTTC,CASSFGTGGVRKTQYF
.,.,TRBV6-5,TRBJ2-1,TGTGCCAGCAGTTACCCCGGGCTCAATGAGCAGTTCTTC,CASSYPGLNEQFF
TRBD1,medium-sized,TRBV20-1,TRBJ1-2,TGCAGTGCTTTGGACAGGGGGAGCTATGGCTACACCTTC,CSALDRGSYGYTF
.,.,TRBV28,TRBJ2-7,TGTGCCAGCAGGGATTTCGACGAGCAGTACTTC,CASRDFDEQYF
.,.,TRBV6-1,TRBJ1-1,TGTGCCAGCAGTGGAAACAGGGCCCCCTGGAAGACTGAAGCTTTCTTT,CASSGNRAPWKTEAFF
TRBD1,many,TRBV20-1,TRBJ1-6,TGCAGTGCTCCAACCCTCGGGACAGGGCGAAATTCACCCCTCCACTTT,CSAPTLGTGRNSPLHF
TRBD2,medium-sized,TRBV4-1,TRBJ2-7,TGCGCCAGCAGCCAAGACGAGGGGACTATGTACGAGCAGTACTTC,CASSQDEGTMYEQYF
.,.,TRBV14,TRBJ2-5,TGTGCCAGCAGCCAATGGCAGGGCCAAGAGACCCAGTACTTC,CASSQWQGQETQYF
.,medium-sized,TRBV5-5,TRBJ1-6,TGTGCCAGCAGATCGGACAGACCAAGCTCCTATAATTCACCCCTCCACTTT,CASRSDRPSSYNSPLHF
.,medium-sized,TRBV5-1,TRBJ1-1,TGCGCCAGCAGCTTGGTCGGGGCTCTCACTGAAGCTTTCTTT,CASSLVGALTEAFF
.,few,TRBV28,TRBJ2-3,TGTGCCAGCAGTTTATGGGTGGGCAGTTGGAAAGATACGCAGTATTTT,CASSLWVGSWKDTQYF
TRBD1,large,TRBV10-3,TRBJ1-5,TGTGCCATCAGTGCCGGGACAGGGGGCAATCAGCCCCAGCATTTT,CAISAGTGGNQPQHF
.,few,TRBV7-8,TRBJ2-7,TGTGCCAGCAGCTTAGGCAGGGGGGAATCCTACGAGCAGTACTTC,CASSLGRGESYEQYF
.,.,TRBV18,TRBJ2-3,TGTGCCAGCTCACCCCGGCCAGGGGTTGAGACAGATACGCAGTATTTT,CASSPRPGVETDTQYF
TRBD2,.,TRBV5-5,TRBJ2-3,TGTGCCAGCAGCTCCTTGACTAGCGGTGGCGGCACAGATACGCAGTATTTT,CASSSLTSGGGTDTQYF
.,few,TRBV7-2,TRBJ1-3,TGTGCCAGCAGTCCAGGCGGATTCCAATCTGAAAACACCATATATTTT,CASSPGGFQSENTIYF
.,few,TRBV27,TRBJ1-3,TGTGCCAGCAGACTTAGGAGGCCCGGGACAACTCTCTCTGGAAACACCATATATTTT,CASRLRRPGTTLSGNTIYF
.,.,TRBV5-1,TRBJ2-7,TGCGCCAGCAGCGAGGACAGCTCTGGCGAGCAGTACTTC,CASSEDSSGEQYF
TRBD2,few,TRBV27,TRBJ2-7,TGTGCCAGCAGCCCGGGGGCTAGCGGGGCCCTCGAGCAGTACTTC,CASSPGASGALEQYF
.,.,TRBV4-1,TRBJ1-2,TGCGCCAGCAGCCAAGACGACGGCAGATCTCGTTACACCTTC,CASSQDDGRSRYTF
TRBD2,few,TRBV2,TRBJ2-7,TGTGCCAGCAGCCCTAGCGGGTTCTCCTACGAGCAGTACTTC,CASSPSGFSYEQYF
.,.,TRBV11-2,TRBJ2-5,TGTGCCAGCAGCTTTGGGGGCCGAAGGGAGACCCAGTACTTC,CASSFGGRRETQYF
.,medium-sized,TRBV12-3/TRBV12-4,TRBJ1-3,TGTGCCAGCGGATCAAGGCGGGGGCGCGTAAACACCATATATTTT,CASGSRRGRVNTIYF
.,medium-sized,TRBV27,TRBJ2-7,TGTGCCAGCAGCCGGGGAGGGGGCGAGCAGTACTTC,CASSRGGGEQYF
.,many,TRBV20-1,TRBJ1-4,TGCATTCACGGGTCCGTTAATGAAAAACTGTTTTTT,CIHGSVNEKLFF
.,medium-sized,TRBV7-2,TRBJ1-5,TGTGCCAGCAGCTTTATATCGGCGGGTAATCAGCCCCAGCATTTT,CASSFISAGNQPQHF
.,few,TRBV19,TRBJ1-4,TGTGCCAGTAGTATACGGGAGTGGGATGAAAAACTGTTTTTT,CASSIREWDEKLFF
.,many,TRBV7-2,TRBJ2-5,TGTGCCAGCAGCTCCTCCCGGGAGACCCAGTACTTC,CASSSSRETQYF
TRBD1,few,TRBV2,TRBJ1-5,TGTGCCAGCAGCGGGACAGGGCCTCAGCCCCAGCATTTT,CASSGTGPQPQHF
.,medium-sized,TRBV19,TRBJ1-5,TGTGCCAGTAGTACCCTCGGAGGGGTTAGCAATCAGCCCCAGCATTTT,CASSTLGGVSNQPQHF
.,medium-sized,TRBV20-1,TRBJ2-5,TGCAGTGCTAGAGATCGTTTGACCCAGTACTTC,CSARDRLTQYF
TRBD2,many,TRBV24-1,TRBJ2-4,TGTGCCACCAGTCCCGGGGGGGACGGAAACATTCAGTACTTC,CATSPGGDGNIQYF
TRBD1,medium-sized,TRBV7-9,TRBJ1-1,TGTGCCAGCAGCCCTACGACAGGGCTGAACACTGAAGCTTTCTTT,CASSPTTGLNTEAFF
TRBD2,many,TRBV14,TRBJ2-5,TGTGCCAGCAGCCAAGCTGGGGGGACTAGCCCTTTACCCATAGAGACCCAGTACTTC,CASSQAGGTSPLPIETQYF